This T cell receptor (beta chain) came from a study of monozygotic twins with inflammatory bowel disease. Of note for this clonotype: What it binds is unknown.

The germline CDR1 and CDR2 sequences are LNHDA and SQIVND (reference sequence). The CDR3 length is 15 residues. Study observations and caveats: Among the T cells, different subtypes could not be distinguished.

UMIs with a 6-nucleotide sample barcode were added by template switching. PCR of TCRalpha and TCRbeta cDNA was nested, with two rounds of around 16 and 10 cycles. From the 5' RACE reads, TCRdb lists one entry per CDR3 protein and no DNA. The sample is made up of 300,000 to 450,000 distinct CDR3 sequences, and the top ten hold 2.5% to 3% of it. The sequencing sample was made of blood. The sequence was collected from a human donor with ulcerative colitis or Crohn's disease, or a healthy co-twin of an affected twin (not recorded which). The J gene is TRBJ2-6, the V gene TRBV19; checking the TCRdb D call of TRBD1 is not possible without DNA. CDR3 sequence reads: CASRNRGSGANVLTF.